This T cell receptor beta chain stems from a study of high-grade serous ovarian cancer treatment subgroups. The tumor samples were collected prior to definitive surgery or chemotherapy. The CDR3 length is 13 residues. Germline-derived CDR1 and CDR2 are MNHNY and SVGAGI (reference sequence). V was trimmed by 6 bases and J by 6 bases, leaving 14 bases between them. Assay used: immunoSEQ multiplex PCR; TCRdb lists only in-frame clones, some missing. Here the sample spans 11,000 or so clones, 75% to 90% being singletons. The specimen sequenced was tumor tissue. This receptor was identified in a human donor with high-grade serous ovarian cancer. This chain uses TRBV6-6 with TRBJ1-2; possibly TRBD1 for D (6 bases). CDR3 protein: CASSSGTLDGYTF. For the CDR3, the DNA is TGTGCCAGCAGCTCGGGGACACTAGATGGCTACACCTTC.